These T cell receptor beta chains were read from a single sample in a study of T cell responses to AZD1222 COVID-19 vaccine. Libraries were prepared by immunoSEQ multiplex PCR; TCRdb keeps only in-frame clonotypes and omits some of them. The sample comprises under 150,000 clones, around nine tenths of which are singletons, and 8% to 10% rests with the top ten. Here the sequenced sample was peripheral blood, taken on day 0 of AZD1222 vaccination. The receptors were sampled from an adult in good health. CDR3s include the opening cysteine and the closing phenylalanine or tryptophan.

CDR3aa	v_gene	j_gene
CASSSPGQGYSPLHF	TRBV7-2	TRBJ1-6
CASSARQGERDTQYF	TRBV7-2	TRBJ2-3
CASSSRGGGSSYEQYF	TRBV7-9	TRBJ2-7
CASEPSDRHNEKLFF	TRBV6-5	TRBJ1-4
CASSLGSLKETQYF	TRBV7-2	TRBJ2-5
CASSPLGVGEKLFF	TRBV7-9	TRBJ1-4
CASSTGTSGNTIYF	TRBV6-5	TRBJ1-3
CASSSGLALSSYEQYF	TRBV19	TRBJ2-7
CAWSHPTGVSGNTIYF	TRBV30	TRBJ1-3
CASSLGAGTALYEQYF	TRBV27	TRBJ2-7
CAISEDWVGYEQYF	TRBV10-3	TRBJ2-7
CSVEKGDGTDTQYF	TRBV29-1	TRBJ2-3
CASSPDRGGTEAFF	TRBV6-6	TRBJ1-1
CASSLEGRRDTEAFF	TRBV5-8	TRBJ1-1
CATSRVRRAYQETQYF	TRBV15	TRBJ2-5
CASSYVGDGTEAFF	TRBV6-2/TRBV6-3	TRBJ1-1
CASRPTGLVVETQYF	TRBV10-2	TRBJ2-5
CAIASPNRGEQYF	TRBV11-2	TRBJ2-7
CASSYGTENDEQYF	TRBV6-2/TRBV6-3	TRBJ2-7
CASRAVYGQPQHF	TRBV2	TRBJ1-5
CASSQSGDQPQHF	TRBV4-3	TRBJ1-5
CASSVGAAYQEGYGYTF	TRBV9	TRBJ1-2
CASSPAGTAGANVLTF	TRBV18	TRBJ2-6
CASSLATSGLAGPQRYNEQFF	TRBV5-1	TRBJ2-1
CSVEQGAGETQYF	TRBV29-1	TRBJ2-5
CASSKVGDLLRDRGTGGHEQYF	TRBV21-1	TRBJ2-7
CASSQGASGGTQYF	TRBV4-3	TRBJ2-5
CASSRAGVAGGATDTQYF	TRBV5-1	TRBJ2-3
CASTYRASLFGYTF	TRBV28	TRBJ1-2